Following are 11 T cell receptor beta chains from one sample sequenced in a study of CD8+ T cells in alopecia areata. Reverse transcribed after extraction, RNA yielded cDNA as the sequencing template. Using immunoSEQ multiplex PCR, the repertoire was profiled, and TCRdb retains in-frame clones only, with some absent. In the table there are roughly 200,000 clones, roughly 60% of which are singletons. The specimen was CD4+ T cells sorted from blood, collected at week 0. The receptor set was obtained from a human donor with alopecia areata.

The V gene is TRBV25-1, the J gene TRBJ1-2; unclear D gene. V shed 4 bases and J shed 3 bases, with 6 bases lying between them. This CDR3 region has 12 residues. Germline values: CDR1 MGHDK, CDR2 SYGVNS. The CDR3 here is CASSGGYYGYTF. In nucleotides, the CDR3 is TGTGCCAGCAGTGGAGGTTACTATGGCTACACCTTC.

This clone was counted only a few times. The chain has TRBV5-1 and TRBJ2-5; D remains unclear. Trimming cost V 4 bases and J 2 bases, with 9 bases left between them. The CDR3 has 13 amino acids. The germline V gene has CDR1 SGHRS and CDR2 YFSETQ. This CDR3 is CASSPRLQETQYF. The CDR3 DNA reads TGCGCCAGCAGCCCACGGTTACAAGAGACCCAGTACTTC.

This clone appeared a single time. CDR3 sequence reads: CAWSVSGGFIQYF. The CDR3 DNA is TGTGCCTGGAGTGTAAGCGGGGGGTTCATTCAGTACTTC. The genes are TRBV30 and TRBJ2-4; TRBD2 matches 9 bases. This CDR3 region has 13 residues. Germline CDR1 and CDR2: GTSNPN and SVGIG (reference sequence). After removal of 0 bases from V and 9 bases from J, the junction contained 3 bases not matched to a gene.

The chain carries TRBV30 and TRBJ1-1; D gene ambiguous. The germline V gene encodes CDR1 GTSNPN and CDR2 SVGIG (reference sequence). The CDR3 is made up of 13 amino acids. Trimming took 4 bases from V and 0 from J, leaving 9 bases between them. The CDR3 region has the DNA TGTGCCTGGACTCGTCGGTTGAACACTGAAGCTTTCTTT. Amino acid sequence: CAWTRRLNTEAFF.

The V call is TRBV7-9, the J call TRBJ1-5, with a weak D call TRBD1 (6 bases). The CDR3 has 15 amino acids. Trimming took off 2 bases at V and 4 bases at J, with 12 bases between the two ends. CDR1 and CDR2 from the germline V gene are SEHNR and FQNEAQ (reference sequence). CDR3 DNA: TGTGCCAGCAGCTTAACTGGGGGCGGGAATCAGCCCCAGCATTTT. Translated, it gives CASSLTGGGNQPQHF.

CDR3 in amino acids: CASKSNGGLQETQYF. The CDR3 DNA follows: TGCGCCAGCAAAAGTAACGGGGGGCTCCAAGAGACCCAGTACTTC. V gene TRBV5-1 combines with J gene TRBJ2-5; D possibly corresponds to TRBD2 (7 bases). The CDR3 loop spans 15 amino acids. CDR1 and CDR2 from the germline V gene are SGHRS and YFSETQ. V was pared by 6 bases and J by 1 base, with 16 bases between.

The chain employs TRBV4-3 and TRBJ2-2; no clear D gene. Germline CDR1 is LGHNA and CDR2 is YSLEER. The CDR3 spans 16 residues. V was cut by 2 bases and J by 3 bases, with 13 bases left in between. CDR3 region: CASSQSRNVDTGELFF. The CDR3 DNA reads as TGCGCCAGCAGCCAATCGCGAAACGTGGACACCGGGGAGCTGTTTTTT.

In this sample, this clone turned up a few times. The chain links TRBV11-3 to TRBJ2-3; D remains unclear. The CDR3 length is 14 residues. Germline CDR1 reads SGHNT; CDR2 reads YENEEA. With 1 base removed from V and 7 bases from J, the gap between germline ends came to 12 bases. Written as DNA, the CDR3 is TGTGCCAGCAGCTTAGGCCTATCAAGTAATACGCAGTATTTT. It yields the protein CASSLGLSSNTQYF.

This clone was observed a handful of times. The rearrangement uses TRBV6-5 and TRBJ2-7; D unclear. The CDR3 runs 13 residues. V shed 11 bases and J shed 0 bases, with 14 bases lying between them. Germline lookup yields CDR1 MNHEY and CDR2 SVGAGI. The CDR3 DNA reads as TGTGCCTCTTCCGCCTCTGGCTCCTACGAGCAGTACTTC. Amino acid sequence: CASSASGSYEQYF.

The genes are TRBV4-3 and TRBJ2-1, with 7 bases fitting TRBD1. V lost 2 bases, J lost 12 bases, and 4 bases stayed unmatched. Germline V gene lookup returns CDR1 LGHNA and CDR2 YSLEER. This CDR3 comprises 12 residues. CDR3 sequence (DNA): TGCGCCAGCAGCCAAACGACAGGGAGGCAGTTCTTC. Translated: CASSQTTGRQFF.

This clone was found a few times. The chain uses TRBV29-1 and TRBJ2-5, with D possibly TRBD1 on 6 matching bases. Looked up from germline, CDR1 is SQVTM and CDR2 is ANQGSEA. Between the trimmed V and J ends, which lost 4 bases and 1 base, there was a span of 13 bases. This CDR3 is 14 amino acids long. CDR3 DNA sequence: TGCAGCGTTGGGTGGGGGCCGAGCCAAGAGACCCAGTACTTC. This codes for CSVGWGPSQETQYF.